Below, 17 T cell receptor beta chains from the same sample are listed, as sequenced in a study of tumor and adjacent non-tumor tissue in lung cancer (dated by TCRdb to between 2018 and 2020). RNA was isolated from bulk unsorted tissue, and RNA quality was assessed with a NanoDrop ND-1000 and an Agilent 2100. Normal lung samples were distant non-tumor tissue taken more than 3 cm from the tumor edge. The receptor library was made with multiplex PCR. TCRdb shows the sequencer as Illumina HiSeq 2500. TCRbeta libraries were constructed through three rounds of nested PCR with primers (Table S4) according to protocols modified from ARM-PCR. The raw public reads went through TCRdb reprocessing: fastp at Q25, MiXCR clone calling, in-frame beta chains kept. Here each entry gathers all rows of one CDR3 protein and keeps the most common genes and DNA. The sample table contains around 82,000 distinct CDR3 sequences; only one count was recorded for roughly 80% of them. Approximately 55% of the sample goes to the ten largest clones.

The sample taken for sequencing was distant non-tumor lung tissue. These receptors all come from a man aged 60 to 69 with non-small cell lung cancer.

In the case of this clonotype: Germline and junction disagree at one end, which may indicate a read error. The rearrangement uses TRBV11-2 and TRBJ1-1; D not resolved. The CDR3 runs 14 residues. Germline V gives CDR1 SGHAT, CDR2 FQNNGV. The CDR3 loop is CAGSLPGRATEAFF. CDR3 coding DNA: TGTGCCGGCAGCTTACCCGGGAGGGCCACTGAAGCTTTCTTT.

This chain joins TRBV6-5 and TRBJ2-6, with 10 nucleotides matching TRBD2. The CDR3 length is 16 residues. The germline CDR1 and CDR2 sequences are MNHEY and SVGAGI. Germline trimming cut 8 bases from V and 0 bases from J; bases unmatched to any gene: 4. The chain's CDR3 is CASLAGASSGANVLTF. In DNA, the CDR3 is TGTGCCAGCCTAGCGGGAGCCAGCTCTGGGGCCAACGTCCTGACTTTC.

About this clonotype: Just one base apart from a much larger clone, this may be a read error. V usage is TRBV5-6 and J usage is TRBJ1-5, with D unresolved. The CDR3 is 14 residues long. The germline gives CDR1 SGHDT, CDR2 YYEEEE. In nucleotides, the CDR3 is TGTGCCAGCGGCTTGGGAGGGATTAATCAGCCCCAGCATTTT. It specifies CASGLGGINQPQHF.

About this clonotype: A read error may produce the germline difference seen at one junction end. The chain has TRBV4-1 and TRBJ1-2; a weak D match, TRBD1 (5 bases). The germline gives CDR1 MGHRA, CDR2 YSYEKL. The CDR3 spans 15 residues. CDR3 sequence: CAGSRGPGPNYGYTF. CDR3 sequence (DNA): TGCGCCGGCAGCCGAGGCCCGGGACCTAACTATGGCTACACCTTC.

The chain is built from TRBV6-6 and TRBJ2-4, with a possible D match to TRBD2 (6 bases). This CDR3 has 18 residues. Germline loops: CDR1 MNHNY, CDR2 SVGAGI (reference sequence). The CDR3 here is CVNSPWGVGKPTKNIQYF. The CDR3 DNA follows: TGTGTCAACAGCCCGTGGGGGGTGGGGAAGCCCACCAAAAACATTCAGTACTTC.

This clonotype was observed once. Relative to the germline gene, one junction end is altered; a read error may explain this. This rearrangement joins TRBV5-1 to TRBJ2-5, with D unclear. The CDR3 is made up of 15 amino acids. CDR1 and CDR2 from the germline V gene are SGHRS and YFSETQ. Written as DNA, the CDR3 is TGCGCCAGCAGCTTGGTAGGGCAATCACAAGACACCCAGTACTTC. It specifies CASSLVGQSQDTQYF.

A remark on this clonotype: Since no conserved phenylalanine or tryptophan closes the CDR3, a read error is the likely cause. CDR3 sequence: CASSLGRVPSGELFL. In DNA, the CDR3 is TGTGCCAGCAGCTTAGGCAGGGTCCCTTCCGGGGAGCTGTTTTTA. V and J are TRBV11-3 and TRBJ2-2; D is perhaps TRBD1 (5 bases). Germline V gene lookup returns CDR1 SGHNT and CDR2 YENEEA. The CDR3 consists of 15 residues. V was trimmed by 1 base and J by 6 bases, leaving 12 bases between them.

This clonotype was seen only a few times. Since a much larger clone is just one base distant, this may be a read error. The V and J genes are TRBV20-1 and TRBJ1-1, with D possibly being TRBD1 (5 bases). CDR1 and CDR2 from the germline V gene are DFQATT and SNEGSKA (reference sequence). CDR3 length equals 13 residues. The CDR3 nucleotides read TGCAGTGCCCGAATCCCACCGGGGACTGGAGCTTTCTTT. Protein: CSARIPPGTGAFF.

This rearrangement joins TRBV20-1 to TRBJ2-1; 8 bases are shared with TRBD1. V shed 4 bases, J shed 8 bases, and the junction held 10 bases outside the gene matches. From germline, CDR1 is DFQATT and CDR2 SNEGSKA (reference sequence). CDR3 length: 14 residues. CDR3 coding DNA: TGCAGTGCTACCCACCCACAGGGGGTCGATGAGCAGTTCTTC. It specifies CSATHPQGVDEQFF.

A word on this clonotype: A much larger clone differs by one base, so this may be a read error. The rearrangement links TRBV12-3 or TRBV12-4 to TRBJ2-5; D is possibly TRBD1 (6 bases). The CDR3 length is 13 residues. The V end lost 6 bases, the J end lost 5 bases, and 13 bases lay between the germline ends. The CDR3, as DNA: TGTGCCAGCAGCCCGGGACAACATGAGACCCAGTACTTC. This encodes CASSPGQHETQYF.

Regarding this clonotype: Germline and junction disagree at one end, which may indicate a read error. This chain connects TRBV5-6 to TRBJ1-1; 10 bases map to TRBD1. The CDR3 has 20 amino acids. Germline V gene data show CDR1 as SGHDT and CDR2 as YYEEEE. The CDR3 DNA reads TGTGCCAGCAGCTTGGCGTACCGGGACAGGGGTCCATGGTTAAACACTGAAGTTTTCTTT. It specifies CASSLAYRDRGPWLNTEVFF. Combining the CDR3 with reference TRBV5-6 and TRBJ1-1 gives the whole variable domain DAGVTQSPTHLIKTRGQQVTLRCSPKSGHDTVSWYQQALGQGPQFIFQYYEEEERQRGNFPDRFSGHQFPNYSSELNVNALLLGDSALYLCASSLAYRDRGPWLNTEVFFGQGTRLTVV.

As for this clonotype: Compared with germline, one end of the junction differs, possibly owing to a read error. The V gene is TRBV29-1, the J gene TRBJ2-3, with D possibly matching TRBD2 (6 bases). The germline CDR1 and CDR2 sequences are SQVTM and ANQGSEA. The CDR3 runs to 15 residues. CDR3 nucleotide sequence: TGTAGCACCCGAGGAGGGCATACTAGCACAGACACGCAGTATTTT. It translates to CSTRGGHTSTDTQYF.

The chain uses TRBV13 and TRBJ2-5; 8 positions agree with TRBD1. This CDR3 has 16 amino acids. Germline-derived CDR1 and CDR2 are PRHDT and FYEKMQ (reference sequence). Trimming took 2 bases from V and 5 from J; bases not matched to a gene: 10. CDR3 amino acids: CASSLKEPGGPETQYF. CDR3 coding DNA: TGTGCCAGCAGCTTAAAAGAGCCAGGGGGCCCGGAGACCCAGTACTTC.

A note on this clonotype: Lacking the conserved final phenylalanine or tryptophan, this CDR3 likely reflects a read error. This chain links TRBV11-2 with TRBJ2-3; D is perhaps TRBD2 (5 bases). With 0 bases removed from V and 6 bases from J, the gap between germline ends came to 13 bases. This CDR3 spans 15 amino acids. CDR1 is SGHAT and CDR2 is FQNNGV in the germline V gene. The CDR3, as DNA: TGTGCCAGCAGCTTAGACCGGGATACAAGGGATACGCAGTATTTG. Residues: CASSLDRDTRDTQYL.

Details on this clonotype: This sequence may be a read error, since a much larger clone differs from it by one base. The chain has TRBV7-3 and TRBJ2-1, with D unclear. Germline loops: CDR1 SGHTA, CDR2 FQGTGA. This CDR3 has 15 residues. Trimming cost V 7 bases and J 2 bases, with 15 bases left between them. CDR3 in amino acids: CASNLSAATYNEQFF. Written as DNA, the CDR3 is TGTGCCAGCAACTTGTCGGCTGCCACCTACAATGAGCAGTTCTTC.

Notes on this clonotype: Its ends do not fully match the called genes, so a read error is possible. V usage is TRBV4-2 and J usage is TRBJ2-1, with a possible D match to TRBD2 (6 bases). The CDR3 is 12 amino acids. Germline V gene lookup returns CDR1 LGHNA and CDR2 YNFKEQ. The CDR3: CTSSQAGTSLFF. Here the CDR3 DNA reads TGTACCAGCAGCCAAGCCGGGACTTCTCTGTTCTTC.

The CDR3 DNA sequence: TGTGCCAGCAGTTCGCTAGCGGGATCATGGTACCAAGGGACTCAGTACTTC. It codes for CASSSLAGSWYQGTQYF. The genes are TRBV12-3 or TRBV12-4 and TRBJ2-5; 9 nucleotides match TRBD2. The J segment lost 11 bases and the V segment lost 4 bases, leaving 20 bases of the junction unmatched. CDR3 length equals 17 residues.